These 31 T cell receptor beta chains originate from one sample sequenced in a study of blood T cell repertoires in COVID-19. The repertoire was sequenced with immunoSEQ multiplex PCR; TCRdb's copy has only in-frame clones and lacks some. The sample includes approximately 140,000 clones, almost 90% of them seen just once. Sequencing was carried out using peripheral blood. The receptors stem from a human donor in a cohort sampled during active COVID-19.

In DNA, the CDR3 is TGTGCCAGCAGTTACTGGGGGCGGGGACTACCTGAGAGGGTGTTCTTC. Its protein product is CASSYWGRGLPERVFF. The chain couples TRBV6-2 or TRBV6-3 to TRBJ2-1; D possibly corresponds to TRBD2 (7 bases). The CDR3 is 16 residues long. The V gene lost 1 base and the J gene lost 15 bases, with 25 bases spanning the gap. From germline, CDR1 is MNHEY and CDR2 SVGEGT.

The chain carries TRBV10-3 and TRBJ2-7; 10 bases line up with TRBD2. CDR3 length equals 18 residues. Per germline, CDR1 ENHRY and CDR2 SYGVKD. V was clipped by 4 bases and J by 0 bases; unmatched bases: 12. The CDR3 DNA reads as TGTGCCATCAGTGTTGTCCGGACTAGCGGCAATATCTCCTACGAGCAGTACTTC. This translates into CAISVVRTSGNISYEQYF.

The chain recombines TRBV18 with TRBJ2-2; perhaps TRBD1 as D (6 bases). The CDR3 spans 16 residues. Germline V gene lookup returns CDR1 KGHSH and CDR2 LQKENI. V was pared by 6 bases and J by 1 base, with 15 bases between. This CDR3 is CASSQAGQRNTGELFF. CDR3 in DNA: TGTGCCAGCTCCCAGGCTGGACAGAGGAACACCGGGGAGCTGTTTTTT.

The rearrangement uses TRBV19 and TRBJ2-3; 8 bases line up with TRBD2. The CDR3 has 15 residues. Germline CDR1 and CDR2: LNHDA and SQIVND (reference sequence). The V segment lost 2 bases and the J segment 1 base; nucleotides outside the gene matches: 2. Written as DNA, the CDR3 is TGTGCCAGTAGTATATCAGCGGGGGGCACAGATACGCAGTATTTT. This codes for CASSISAGGTDTQYF.

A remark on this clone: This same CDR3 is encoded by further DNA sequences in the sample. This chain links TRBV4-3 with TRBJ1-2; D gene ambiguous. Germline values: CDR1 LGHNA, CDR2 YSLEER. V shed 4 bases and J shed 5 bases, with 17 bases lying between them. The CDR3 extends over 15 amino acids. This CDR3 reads CASSLTGREEYGYTF. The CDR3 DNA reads TGCGCCAGCAGCCTTACGGGGAGAGAAGAATATGGCTACACCTTC.

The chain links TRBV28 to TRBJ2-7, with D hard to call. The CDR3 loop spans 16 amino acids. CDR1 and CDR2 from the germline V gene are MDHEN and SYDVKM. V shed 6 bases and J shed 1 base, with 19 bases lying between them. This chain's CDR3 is CASSPPGPAISYEQYF. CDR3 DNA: TGTGCCAGCAGCCCCCCTGGTCCCGCGATATCCTACGAGCAGTACTTC.

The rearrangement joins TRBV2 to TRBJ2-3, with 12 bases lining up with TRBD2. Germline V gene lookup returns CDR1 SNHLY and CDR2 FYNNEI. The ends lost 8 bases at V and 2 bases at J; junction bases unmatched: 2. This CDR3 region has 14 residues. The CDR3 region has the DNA TGTGCCAGCGGACTAGCGGGAAACACAGATACGCAGTATTTT. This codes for CASGLAGNTDTQYF.

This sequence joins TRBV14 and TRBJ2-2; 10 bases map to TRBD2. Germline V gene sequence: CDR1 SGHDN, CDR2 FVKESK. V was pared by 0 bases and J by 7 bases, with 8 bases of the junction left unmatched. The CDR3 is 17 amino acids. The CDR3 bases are TGTGCCAGCAGCCAAGACCCCCCCCGGACTAGCGGCGGGGAGCTGTTTTTT. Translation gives CASSQDPPRTSGGELFF.

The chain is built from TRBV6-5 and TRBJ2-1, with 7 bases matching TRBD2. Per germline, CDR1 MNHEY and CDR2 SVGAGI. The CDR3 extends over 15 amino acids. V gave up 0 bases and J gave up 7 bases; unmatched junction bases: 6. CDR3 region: CASSYSGGFKNEQFF. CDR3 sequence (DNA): TGTGCCAGCAGTTACTCGGGGGGGTTTAAGAATGAGCAGTTCTTC.

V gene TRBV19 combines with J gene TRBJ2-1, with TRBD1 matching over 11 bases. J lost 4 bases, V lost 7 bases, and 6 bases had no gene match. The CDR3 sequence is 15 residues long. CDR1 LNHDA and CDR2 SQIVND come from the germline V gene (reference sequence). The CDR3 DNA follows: TGTGCCAGTATGGTGGGACAGGGGGTTTACAATGAGCAGTTCTTC. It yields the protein CASMVGQGVYNEQFF.

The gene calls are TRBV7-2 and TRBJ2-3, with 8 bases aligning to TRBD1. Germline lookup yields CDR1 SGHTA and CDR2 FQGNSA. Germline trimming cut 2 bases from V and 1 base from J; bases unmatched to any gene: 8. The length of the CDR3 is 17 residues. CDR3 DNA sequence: TGTGCCAGCAGCTTATCCGGACAGGGAAGTGGCACAGATACGCAGTATTTT. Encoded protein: CASSLSGQGSGTDTQYF.

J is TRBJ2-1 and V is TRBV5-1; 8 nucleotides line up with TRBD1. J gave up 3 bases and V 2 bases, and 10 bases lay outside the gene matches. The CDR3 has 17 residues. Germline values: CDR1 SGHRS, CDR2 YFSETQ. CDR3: CASSFEVTGEHYNEQFF. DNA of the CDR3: TGCGCCAGCAGCTTTGAGGTGACAGGGGAACACTACAATGAGCAGTTCTTC.

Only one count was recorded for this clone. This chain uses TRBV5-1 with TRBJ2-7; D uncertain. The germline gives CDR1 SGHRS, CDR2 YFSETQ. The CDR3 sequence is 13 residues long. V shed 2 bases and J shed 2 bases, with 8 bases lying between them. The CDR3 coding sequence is TGCGCCAGCAGCTTAGACTGGACCTACGAGCAGTACTTC. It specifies CASSLDWTYEQYF.

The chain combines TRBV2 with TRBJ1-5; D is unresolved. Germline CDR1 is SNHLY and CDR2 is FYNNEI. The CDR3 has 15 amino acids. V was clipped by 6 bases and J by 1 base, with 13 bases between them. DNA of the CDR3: TGTGCCAGCAGCGCCAGGATTTACAGCAATCAGCCCCAGCATTTT. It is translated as CASSARIYSNQPQHF.

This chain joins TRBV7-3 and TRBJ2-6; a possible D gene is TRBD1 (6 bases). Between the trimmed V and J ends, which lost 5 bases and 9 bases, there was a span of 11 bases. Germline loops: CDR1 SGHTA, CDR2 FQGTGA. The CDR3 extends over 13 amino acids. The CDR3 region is CASSLKGHNVLTF. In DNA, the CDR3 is TGTGCCAGCAGCCTAAAGGGACACAACGTCCTGACTTTC. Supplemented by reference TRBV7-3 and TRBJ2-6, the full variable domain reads GAGVSQTPSNKVTEKGKYVELRCDPISGHTALYWYRQSLGQGPEFLIYFQGTGAADDSGLPNDRFFAVRPEGSVSTLKIQRTERGDSAVYLCASSLKGHNVLTFGAGSRLTVL.

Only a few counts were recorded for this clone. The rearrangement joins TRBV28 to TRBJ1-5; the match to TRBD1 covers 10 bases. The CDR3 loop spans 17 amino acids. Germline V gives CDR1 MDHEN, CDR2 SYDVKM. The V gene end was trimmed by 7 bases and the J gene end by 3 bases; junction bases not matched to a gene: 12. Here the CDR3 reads CASTSPSTGGYNQPQHF. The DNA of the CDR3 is TGTGCCAGCACCTCCCCTTCGACAGGGGGCTACAATCAGCCCCAGCATTTT.

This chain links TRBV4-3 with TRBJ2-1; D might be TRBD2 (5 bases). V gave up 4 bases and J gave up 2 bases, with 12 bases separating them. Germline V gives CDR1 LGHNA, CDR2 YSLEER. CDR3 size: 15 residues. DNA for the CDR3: TGCGCCAGCAGCCCCGACGAGGGCACCTACAATGAGCAGTTCTTC. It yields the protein CASSPDEGTYNEQFF.

CDR3 sequence: CASSLGSYGTDTQYF. CDR3 coding DNA: TGTGCCAGCAGTTTAGGGAGCTACGGCACAGATACGCAGTATTTT. The chain is built from TRBV28 and TRBJ2-3; D perhaps matches TRBD2 (5 bases). Germline V gene data show CDR1 as MDHEN and CDR2 as SYDVKM. Trimming pared 2 bases from V and 1 base from J, leaving 10 bases between. The CDR3 sequence is 15 residues long.

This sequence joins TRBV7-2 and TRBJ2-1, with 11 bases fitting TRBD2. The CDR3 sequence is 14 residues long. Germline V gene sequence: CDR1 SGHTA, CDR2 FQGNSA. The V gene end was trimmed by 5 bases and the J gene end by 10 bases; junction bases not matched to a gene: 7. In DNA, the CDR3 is TGTGCCAGCAGCCCCCAACGGACTAGCGGGGAGCAGTTCTTC. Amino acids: CASSPQRTSGEQFF.

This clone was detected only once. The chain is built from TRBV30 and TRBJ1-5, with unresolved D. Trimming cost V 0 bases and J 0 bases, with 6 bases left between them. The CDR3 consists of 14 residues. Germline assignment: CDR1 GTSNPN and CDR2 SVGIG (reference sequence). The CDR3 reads CAWSVGSSNQPQHF. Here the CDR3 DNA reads TGTGCCTGGAGTGTCGGGAGTAGCAATCAGCCCCAGCATTTT.

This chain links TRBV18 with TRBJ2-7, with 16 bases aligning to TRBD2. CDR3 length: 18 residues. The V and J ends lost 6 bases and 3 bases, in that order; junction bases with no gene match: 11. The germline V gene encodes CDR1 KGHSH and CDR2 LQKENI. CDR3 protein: CASSPPGLAGGLNYEQYF. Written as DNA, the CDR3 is TGTGCCAGCTCGCCCCCGGGACTAGCGGGAGGGCTGAACTACGAGCAGTACTTC.

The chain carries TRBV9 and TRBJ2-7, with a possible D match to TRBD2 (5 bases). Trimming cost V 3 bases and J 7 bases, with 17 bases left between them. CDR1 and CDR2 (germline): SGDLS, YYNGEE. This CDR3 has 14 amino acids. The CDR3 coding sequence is TGTGCCAGCAGCGAACTCCCTGGACGGGGTGAGCAGTACTTC. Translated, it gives CASSELPGRGEQYF.

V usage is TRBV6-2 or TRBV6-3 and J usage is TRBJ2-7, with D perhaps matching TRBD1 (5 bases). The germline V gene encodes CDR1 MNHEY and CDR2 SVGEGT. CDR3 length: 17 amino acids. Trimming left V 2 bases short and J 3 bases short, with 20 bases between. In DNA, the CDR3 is TGTGCCAGCAGTTACGTTCGTCTTGGGCTTCAGGGCTACGAGCAGTACTTC. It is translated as CASSYVRLGLQGYEQYF.

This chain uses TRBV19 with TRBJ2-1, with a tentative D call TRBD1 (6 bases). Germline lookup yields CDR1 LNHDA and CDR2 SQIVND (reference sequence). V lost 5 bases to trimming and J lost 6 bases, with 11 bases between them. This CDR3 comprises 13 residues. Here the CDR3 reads CASSHRVFNEQFF. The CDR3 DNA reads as TGTGCCAGTAGTCACAGGGTTTTCAATGAGCAGTTCTTC. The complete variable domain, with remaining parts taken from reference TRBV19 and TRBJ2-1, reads DGGITQSPKYLFRKEGQNVTLSCEQNLNHDAMYWYRQDPGQGLRLIYYSQIVNDFQKGDIAEGYSVSREKKESFPLTVTSAQKNPTAFYLCASSHRVFNEQFFGPGTRLTVL.

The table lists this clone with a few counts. CDR3 coding DNA: TGTGCCAGCAGCCCCCGGAGTAGCGGGACCGCGGGCACCGGGGAGCTGTTTTTT. This translates into CASSPRSSGTAGTGELFF. V and J are TRBV9 and TRBJ2-2; 8 positions match TRBD2. This CDR3 is built from 18 residues. V was clipped by 4 bases and J by 4 bases; unmatched bases: 15. Germline V gene data show CDR1 as SGDLS and CDR2 as YYNGEE.

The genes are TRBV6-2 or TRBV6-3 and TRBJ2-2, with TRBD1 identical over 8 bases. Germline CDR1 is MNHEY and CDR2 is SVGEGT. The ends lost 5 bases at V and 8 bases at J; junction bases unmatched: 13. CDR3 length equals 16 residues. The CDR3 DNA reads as TGTGCCAGCAGTAATAATCCGACAGGGGTCACGGGGGAGCTGTTTTTT. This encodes CASSNNPTGVTGELFF.

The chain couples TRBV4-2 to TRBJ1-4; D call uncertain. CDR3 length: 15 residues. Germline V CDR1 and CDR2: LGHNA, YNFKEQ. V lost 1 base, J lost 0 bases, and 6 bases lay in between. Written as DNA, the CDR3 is TGTGCCAGCAGCCAAGGCGGATCAACTAATGAAAAACTGTTTTTT. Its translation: CASSQGGSTNEKLFF.

The CDR3 protein is CASSSPRTGGMGYTF. In nucleotides, the CDR3 is TGTGCCAGCAGTTCCCCCAGGACAGGGGGCATGGGCTACACCTTC. The V gene is TRBV28, the J gene TRBJ1-2, with TRBD1 identical over 11 bases. The germline V gene encodes CDR1 MDHEN and CDR2 SYDVKM. Unmatched junction bases numbered 9, after V lost 4 bases and J lost 8 bases. The CDR3 spans 15 residues.

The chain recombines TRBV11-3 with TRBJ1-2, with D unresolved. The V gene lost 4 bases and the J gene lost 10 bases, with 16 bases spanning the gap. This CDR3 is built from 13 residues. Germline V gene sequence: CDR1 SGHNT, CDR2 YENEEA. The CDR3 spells CASSSDGGSNYTF. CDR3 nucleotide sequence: TGTGCCAGCAGCTCTGACGGCGGGTCTAACTACACCTTC.

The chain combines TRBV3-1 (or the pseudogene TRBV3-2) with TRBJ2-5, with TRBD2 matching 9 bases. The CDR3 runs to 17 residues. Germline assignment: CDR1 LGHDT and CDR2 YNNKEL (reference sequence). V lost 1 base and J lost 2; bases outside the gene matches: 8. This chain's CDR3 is CASSQGLASGEQETQYF. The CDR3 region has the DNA TGTGCCAGCAGCCAAGGTTTGGCTAGCGGGGAGCAAGAGACCCAGTACTTC.

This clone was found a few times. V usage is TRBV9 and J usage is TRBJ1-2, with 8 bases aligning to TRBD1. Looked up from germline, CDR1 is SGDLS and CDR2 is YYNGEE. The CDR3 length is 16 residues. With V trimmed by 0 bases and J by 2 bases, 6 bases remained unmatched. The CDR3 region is CASSVARDRLNYGYTF. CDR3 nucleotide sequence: TGTGCCAGCAGCGTAGCAAGGGACAGGTTGAACTATGGCTACACCTTC.